A selection of T cell receptor beta chains follows, all from one sample in a study of cytomegalovirus exposure and HLA in healthy donors. The method was immunoSEQ multiplex PCR; TCRdb's version includes in-frame clones alone and lacks a portion of them. The sample has under 200,000 clones, roughly 80% seen once. Sequenced input: PBMCs. Receptors originate from a man under 40 in good health and CMV-seronegative. Each CDR3 is given with its conserved first and last residue. D genes are given only for firm matches.

D gene	V gene	J gene	CDR3 length	CDR3 protein
TRBD1	TRBV6-5	TRBJ2-7	14	CASSLLGTVYEQYF
TRBD1	TRBV5-1	TRBJ2-1	16	CASSLRTGGSIDEQFF
-	TRBV7-9	TRBJ2-7	19	CASSSRRMAEPRGSYEQYF
TRBD1	TRBV18	TRBJ2-5	15	CASSPDRALEETQYF
-	TRBV7-3	TRBJ1-5	13	CASSSRVDQPQHF
TRBD1	TRBV5-1	TRBJ1-2	16	CASRPWTGDSNYGYTF
TRBD2	TRBV28	TRBJ2-2	15	CASSLLAGGFGELFF
-	TRBV5-1	TRBJ2-5	13	CASREVPQETQYF
-	TRBV2	TRBJ2-5	14	CASKSRGTAETQYF
-	TRBV27	TRBJ2-7	16	CASSFLTAPLTYEQYF
TRBD1	TRBV6-5	TRBJ2-7	15	CASSRLIGQGHEQYF
-	TRBV27	TRBJ2-5	16	CASSSPTEGKRQTQYF
-	TRBV10-3	TRBJ1-1	14	CAISERGGDTEAFF
TRBD2	TRBV27	TRBJ2-7	15	CASSFFASGRYEQYF
TRBD1	TRBV5-6	TRBJ2-7	18	CASSGGTGVLPRPYEQYF
TRBD1	TRBV5-4	TRBJ2-2	16	CASSLWTGGVVGELFF
TRBD2	TRBV18	TRBJ2-7	18	CASSANASLRDYAYEQYF
TRBD1	TRBV6-6	TRBJ1-5	14	CASDTGDSNQPQHF
-	TRBV27	TRBJ2-3	19	CASLGHQPEAVTSTDTQYF
-	TRBV7-9	TRBJ1-4	17	CASSLGWRDREGEKLFF
TRBD2	TRBV4-2	TRBJ2-1	19	CASSQQQGLAGEIYNEQFF
TRBD1	TRBV11-2	TRBJ1-5	17	CASSPTTGGFGNQPQHF
-	TRBV5-1	TRBJ1-2	17	CASSLAGAVELWMGYTF
TRBD2	TRBV28	TRBJ2-2	15	CASSSGGQNTGELFF
-	TRBV4-2	TRBJ1-5	15	CASSQVGQYDQPQHF
-	TRBV18	TRBJ2-1	14	CASSPPTGRNEQFF
-	TRBV5-1	TRBJ2-4	15	CASSLAQGVRNIQYF
TRBD2	TRBV2	TRBJ2-7	15	CASSSSGGAGYEQYF
-	TRBV30	TRBJ1-1	16	CAWSVLARTANTEAFF
-	TRBV13	TRBJ2-3	11	CASSISDTQYF
-	TRBV28	TRBJ2-7	15	CASSLDGRGVSVQYF
-	TRBV5-1	TRBJ2-7	14	CASSLEGHGSEQYF
TRBD1	TRBV7-2	TRBJ1-6	15	CASSLGGTVSSPLHF
TRBD1	TRBV11-3	TRBJ2-3	15	CASSDPTGPTDTQYF
TRBD2	TRBV11-2	TRBJ2-7	14	CASSFAGGQTEQYF
TRBD2	TRBV6-6	TRBJ2-7	14	CASTGLADAYEQYF
-	TRBV4-3	TRBJ1-1	16	CASSQSGGRRNTEAFF
TRBD2	TRBV28	TRBJ2-2	15	CASRIAGEGFGELFF
-	TRBV4-3	TRBJ2-6	17	CASSPDSGSSGANVLTF
-	TRBV7-6	TRBJ2-3	14	CASSSQGFGDTQYF
-	TRBV5-1	TRBJ1-4	15	CASSGAGRENEKLFF
-	TRBV30	TRBJ1-4	14	CAWDPRGVGEKLFF
TRBD2	TRBV19	TRBJ2-2	12	CASSAPSGSGFF
-	TRBV4-3	TRBJ1-1	14	CASSQDSGNTEAFF
TRBD1	TRBV14	TRBJ2-1	15	CASSSGTGAYNEQFF
TRBD1	TRBV6-5	TRBJ1-2	15	CASSREGAVPSGYTF
TRBD2	TRBV7-9	TRBJ2-5	15	CASRISGGDQETQYF
TRBD1	TRBV7-9	TRBJ1-2	13	CSSSFDRVGGYTF
TRBD2	TRBV5-1	TRBJ2-3	18	CASSLDPYGLAGTDTQYF
-	TRBV7-8	TRBJ1-2	14	CASSLGIGGGGYTF
TRBD1	TRBV19	TRBJ1-1	14	CASSTGTGGTEAFF
-	TRBV18	TRBJ2-7	13	CASSRVGIYEQYF
TRBD2	TRBV10-1	TRBJ2-3	17	CASRGTLAEERTDTQYF